This note documents a single TCR beta chain sequence. Its specific antigen is unknown. The cohort consisted of hundreds of healthy bone marrow donors. At the time of sampling, every cohort member was nominally healthy, though immune exposures that went unrecorded were likely present. The donor was CMV seronegative and was included in the group of several hundred seronegative cohort members. A peripheral blood sample was provided by each donor, and peripheral blood mononuclear cells were used for TCR beta sequencing. The Qiagen DNeasy Blood Extraction Kit was used to extract genomic DNA from the blood cell samples. The entry originates in a study of cytomegalovirus exposure and HLA in healthy donors (dated by TCRdb to the late 2010s). Background on the whole study: An earlier analysis of approximately 640 of the donors reported 250 to 300 Gb of sequence data and about 100 million unique TCR beta sequences from about 200 million T cells. About 300 gigabases of sequencing data and tens of millions of unique TCR sequences made up an early release that covered 640 HLA-typed donors. Among the 398 genotyped donors, 81% belonged to the genetic ancestry cluster associated with self-reported Caucasian donors. The study aimed to test whether cataloging public T cell receptors could reveal signatures of past pathogen exposure. The study used immunosequencing to profile the T cell repertoires of some 600 subjects and linked those repertoires to cytomegalovirus serostatus. In addition to the first cohort of around 670 subjects, a separate validation cohort of 100 to 150 different subjects was used. To predict cytomegalovirus infection status, the study brought together high-throughput TCR immunosequencing, statistical association of individual TCRs with disease status, and machine learning. A later analysis re-examined previously published TCR beta repertoires from hundreds of donors and added high-resolution HLA genotyping to investigate patterns of TCR occurrence. The later analysis used no new phenotypic data to find candidate immune exposures, relying instead on TCR beta sequences and their occurrence across donors. To decide whether each TCR beta V gene segment behaved as functional or pseudogenic, an earlier analysis of 587 of the donors relied on high-throughput TCR beta sequencing. Donor age, sex, ethnicity and CMV serostatus were collected together with the repertoire data. A later genetic analysis took genome-wide SNP genotypes for about 65% of the 666 donors and used that subset as a discovery cohort. Every repertoire in the discovery cohort had been generated on one and the same sequencing platform. Both class I and class II loci were covered by HLA typing, at four-digit resolution. The number of typed donors differed by locus: roughly 629-630 for A, B, C, DRB1 and DQB1; 500 to 550 for DQA1; approximately 600 for DPA1; and about 470 for DPB1. Roughly 5 DR-DQ haplotypes were handled as single units for association and clustering because linkage in the cohort was strong. Among about 400 genotyped donors of the cohort, an average of roughly 230,000 unique TCR beta nucleotide sequences was sequenced per donor, of which about 18% were non-productive.

V is shortened by 4 bases, J by 4 bases, and the region joining them spans 14 bases. CDR1 and CDR2, per the germline V gene, are SGHTA and FQGNSA. Including cysteine and phenylalanine, the CDR3 has 15 amino acids. The kept DNA is CDR3 alone, 45 bases in frame from the first base. On the study overall, not on this receptor specifically: Immune exposure information for the cohort was limited to CMV serostatus. It was suggested by the authors that the approach could potentially be generalized to other disease states and immunological phenotypes. Compared with equally common non-associated chains, HLA-associated TCR beta chains in a later analysis were more clonally expanded and had lower generation probabilities. Several of the top co-occurrence clusters appeared to be linked to parvovirus B19, influenza, CMV and Epstein-Barr virus, according to a later analysis. In both the original and validation cohorts, the classifier was reported to diagnose cytomegalovirus status with high specificity and sensitivity. Sequencing depth was assumed to be roughly uniform across donors in the presence/absence analyses, though that assumption may not hold. In vitro tests confirmed that a few of the cytomegalovirus-associated TCR beta chains recognize cytomegalovirus antigens. A total of some 180 TCR beta chains were listed by the study as associated with cytomegalovirus. At a false discovery rate of 0.05, a later analysis linked roughly 17,000 TCR beta sequences to specific HLA alleles. Some IMGT-functional V segments, including TRBV6-2 and TRBV6-3, could not be told apart with the 87-base-pair reads, so those segments were excluded. A cluster of highly shared sequence variants was judged likely to represent a technical artifact of the sequencing pipeline. Correlated functional status among segregating V segments might be attributable to linkage disequilibrium, but an unknown experimental factor could not be ruled out. In an earlier analysis of some 550 of the donors, most TCR beta V segments were observed in productive rearrangements about 90% or about 30% of the time, broadly matching IMGT annotations. A later analysis found that most CMV-associated TCR beta chains appeared HLA-restricted, with HLA associations seemingly driven largely by CMV exposure. A further reported finding was that TCR beta sequences accurately predicted the HLA-A and HLA-B alleles for most subjects in the first cohort. According to a later analysis, TCR association rates differed among HLA loci, with DRB1 alleles showing the most associated TCRs and HLA-C alleles showing the fewest. Most TCR sequences were observed very rarely across donors, whereas some public TCRs were present in many individuals. A later genetic analysis reported fewer N-insertions in productive TCRs among donors in an Asian-associated ancestry cluster than the roughly 690-donor mean. Strong co-occurrence of HLA alleles, especially DR and DQ, made assigning TCR associations to individual alleles difficult. A later genetic analysis associated a missense DCLRE1C variant with V-gene and J-gene trimming of TCR beta chains, and an independent cohort replicated the association. Because some donors lacked HLA typing at each locus, the association tests relied only on the typed subset. Some 15 rarely observed V segments, including chromosome 9 orphons, were excluded from the earlier analysis of almost 600 of the donors because counts were too low. In this cohort, only TCR beta chains were sequenced, and detectable features were limited by the absence of alpha or paired-chain data.

The library was made by the immunoSEQ multiplex PCR assay. A mixture of 60 forward primers for TCR Vbeta segments and 13 reverse primers for TCR Jbeta segments was used in the multiplex PCR. A multiplex PCR assay on genomic DNA amplified the CDR3 region of rearranged TCR beta genes. Amplified TCR beta libraries were sequenced as 87-base-pair reads on the Illumina HiSeq System. Concerning the study's data processing: Across the 666 repertoires, a later analysis counted tens of millions of unique TCR beta chains, roughly 11 million of which were shared by at least two donors. To remove PCR and sequencing errors, raw reads were error-corrected and collapsed into unique sequences using a nearest-neighbor algorithm that merged closely related sequences. To assign V, D and J gene segments, CDR3 sequences were aligned to IMGT reference sequences. Each retained sequence needed at least a six-nucleotide match to both a V gene segment and a J gene segment. A rearrangement counted as productive if the CDR3 had no stop codons and remained in frame with V and J, and every other rearrangement counted as non-productive. CDR3 was defined according to IMGT convention as the region running from the second conserved V-encoded cysteine to the conserved J-encoded phenylalanine. The earlier analysis of approximately 500 of the donors excluded sequences that lacked an unambiguous match to a single V gene segment. In an earlier analysis of 587 of the donors, a V segment was called functional when productive rearrangements were above 56.7%, and segregating when the standard deviation between donors exceeded 5%. A statistical classification framework was developed to diagnose cytomegalovirus status using the catalog of TCR beta chain sequences. In a later analysis, V and J genes were assigned by comparing TCR nucleotide sequences against IMGT/GENE-DB human TR gene sequences. A later analysis assigned CDR3 sequences and most-parsimonious VDJ recombination scenarios with the TCRdist pipeline. In a later analysis, each TCR beta chain was defined by its CDR3 amino acid sequence together with its V-gene family, and reads without a unique V-gene family were excluded. A later analysis removed 500 to 650 highly shared, low-generation-probability nucleotide sequences to deal with suspected cross-contamination and a sequencing artifact. A later analysis calculated a clonal expansion index for each public chain from normalized within-repertoire ranks of inferred template counts. A later analysis computed generation probabilities with a VDJ recombination model fitted to out-of-frame rearrangements, and checked the results against IGoR. A later analysis scored TCR-TCR, TCR-HLA and TCR-CMV co-occurrence with hypergeometric tests, applying a repertoire-size bias correction to TCR pairs. In a later analysis, false discovery rates were estimated by permuting HLA or CMV assignments 20 times. A later analysis grouped co-occurring TCRs with DBSCAN, adding TCRdist sequence similarity when clustering within HLA-allele-positive subsets. Repertoires with fewer than 30,000 or more than 120,000 public chains, plus five repertoires with anomalous nucleotide sharing, were excluded from co-occurrence clustering. TCRdb took this table from immuneACCESS and kept in-frame rearrangements with V and J called. Such tables lack part of the clones; where checked against another copy, unresolved V genes explain under half of the gap, and the rest is unexplained. V, J and clone size were drawn from that table, and D and trimming were deduced from the DNA. This sample's table carries approximately 150,000 clones. The top ten clones comprise less than 2% of the sample.

The TCR originated in a middle-aged woman in good health and CMV-seronegative. The specimen sequenced was PBMCs. The chain links TRBV7-2 with TRBJ1-5; D gene: possibly TRBD1, on 5 matching bases. Here the CDR3 is given as CASSSTVDGNQPQHF. The DNA reads TGTGCCAGCAGCTCGACAGTTGATGGAAATCAGCCCCAGCATTTT. With all but the CDR3 taken from the reference TRBV7-2 and TRBJ1-5 genes, the full variable domain is: GAGVSQSPSNKVTEKGKDVELRCDPISGHTALYWYRQSLGQGLEFLIYFQGNSAPDKSGLPSDRFSAERTGGSVSTLTIQRTQQEDSAVYLCASSSTVDGNQPQHFGDGTRLSIL.